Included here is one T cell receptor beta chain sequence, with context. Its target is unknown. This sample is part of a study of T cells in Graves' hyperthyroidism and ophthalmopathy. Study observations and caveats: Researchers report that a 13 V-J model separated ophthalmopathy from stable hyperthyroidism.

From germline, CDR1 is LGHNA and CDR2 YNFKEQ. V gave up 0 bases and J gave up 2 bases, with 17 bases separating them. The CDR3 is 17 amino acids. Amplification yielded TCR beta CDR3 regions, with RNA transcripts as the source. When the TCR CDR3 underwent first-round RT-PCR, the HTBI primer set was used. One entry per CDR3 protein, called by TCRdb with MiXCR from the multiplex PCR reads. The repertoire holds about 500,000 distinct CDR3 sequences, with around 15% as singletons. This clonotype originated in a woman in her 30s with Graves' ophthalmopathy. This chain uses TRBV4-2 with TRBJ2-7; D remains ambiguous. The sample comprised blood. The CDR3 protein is CASSQDSGRPIPYEQYF. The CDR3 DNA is TGTGCCAGCAGCCAAGATTCCGGCAGACCGATACCCTACGAGCAGTACTTC.